The rows below give T cell receptor beta chains drawn from one sample of a study of shared clonotypes between healthy human individuals. Sequencing used immunoSEQ multiplex PCR; TCRdb keeps in-frame clones, though not all of them. The repertoire includes 550,000 to 850,000 clones, around 70% of them detected once, and over 1.5% sits in the top ten. Sequencing was done on a sample of memory CD4+ T cells sorted from blood. These receptor sequences come from a woman in her twenties or thirties in good health. Each CDR3 is given without its conserved first and last residue. Clone size is given for some rows only: seen once, a few or many times, or a class if the clone is expanded.

>.|TRBJ2-1|TRBV5-1
ASSLRAETLYNEQF
>few|TRBJ2-7|TRBV2
ASSLLASVNEQY
>.|TRBJ1-4|TRBV2
ASWRQGINEKLF
>.|TRBJ2-2|TRBV11-2
ASSLVGNLGELF
>many|TRBJ2-5|TRBV5-1
ASSLGSREWETQY
>.|TRBJ1-4|TRBV11-2
ASSLSSGSNEKLF
>.|TRBJ2-2|TRBV5-4
ASSLLAGGGTGELF
>.|TRBJ2-5|TRBV5-4
ASSSNRGGKETQY
>.|TRBJ2-3|TRBV5-4
ASSLRASGGTSTDTQY
>.|TRBJ1-1|TRBV10-1
ASSDRNTEAF
>.|TRBJ1-4|TRBV7-9
ASTWGGQSNEKLF